The 6 T cell receptor beta chains listed next were all sequenced from one sample in a study of blood T cell repertoires in COVID-19. Assay used: immunoSEQ multiplex PCR; TCRdb lists only in-frame clones, some missing. The sample consists of 100,000 to 150,000 clones, around nine tenths of them appearing once. Sequenced sample: peripheral blood. Source of these receptors: a woman in her seventies with COVID-19, enrolled during active disease.

The chain recombines TRBV4-1 with TRBJ1-2; 10 bases fit TRBD1. Trimming removed 2 bases from V and 3 bases from J; junction bases left unmatched: 3. This CDR3 region has 15 residues. Germline CDR1 reads MGHRA; CDR2 reads YSYEKL. DNA for the CDR3: TGCGCCAGCAGCCAAAGGGACAGGGGAGACTATGGCTACACCTTC. Amino acid sequence: CASSQRDRGDYGYTF.

The chain links TRBV2 to TRBJ2-3; 8 bases fit TRBD1. CDR1 and CDR2 from the germline V gene are SNHLY and FYNNEI. V shed 8 bases and J 0 bases; nucleotides not matched to a gene: 4. The CDR3 is made up of 14 amino acids. CDR3 in DNA: TGTGCCAGCCGACGACAGGGGAGCACAGATACGCAGTATTTT. It codes for CASRRQGSTDTQYF. Full variable domain (remainder filled in from reference TRBV2 and TRBJ2-3): EPEVTQTPSHQVTQMGQEVILRCVPISNHLYFYWYRQILGQKVEFLVSFYNNEISEKSEIFDDQFSVERPDGSNFTLKIRSTKLEDSAMYFCASRRQGSTDTQYFGPGTRLTVL.

This chain connects TRBV29-1 to TRBJ1-2; 7 bases line up with TRBD1. CDR1 is SQVTM, CDR2 ANQGSEA, per germline. With 5 bases clipped from V and 4 bases from J, the junction kept 4 bases outside the gene matches. This CDR3 has 12 amino acids. CDR3 residues: CSVRSGGYGYTF. CDR3 nucleotide sequence: TGCAGCGTTAGGTCAGGGGGCTATGGCTACACCTTC.

The chain combines TRBV5-1 with TRBJ1-2; TRBD1 is a possible D gene (5 bases). The CDR3 has 16 amino acids. The V end was cut by 6 bases, the J end by 0 bases, with 18 bases between. Germline CDR1 reads SGHRS; CDR2 reads YFSETQ. Here the CDR3 DNA reads TGCGCCAGCAACGACCCCGGGACTGAATCTAACTATGGCTACACCTTC. Amino acid sequence: CASNDPGTESNYGYTF.

This clone was found a few times. V is TRBV11-2 and J is TRBJ2-3, with 8 bases aligning to TRBD2. Trimming took 1 base from V and 5 from J; bases not matched to a gene: 8. CDR3 length: 16 amino acids. Germline V lookup: CDR1 SGHAT, CDR2 FQNNGV. In nucleotides, the CDR3 is TGTGCCAGCAGCTTAGTGTCGGGGGGGCCGAGAGATACGCAGTATTTT. Its translation: CASSLVSGGPRDTQYF.

This clone was seen more than once but under ten times. The genes are TRBV10-3 and TRBJ1-1, with a possible D match to TRBD1 (6 bases). Germline V gene lookup returns CDR1 ENHRY and CDR2 SYGVKD. Deletions cut 2 bases from V and 5 bases from J, with 12 bases between. CDR3 length: 14 residues. As DNA, the CDR3 is TGTGCCATCAGTGAGGTGCAGGGGCGTACTGAAGCTTTCTTT. It translates to CAISEVQGRTEAFF.